The 10 T cell receptor beta chains below come from one sample, sequenced in a study of blood T cells in healthy people across ages. A sample-barcoded 5' primer and a J-beta primer mix were used in a second PCR of roughly 7 to 12 cycles. From the 5' RACE reads, TCRdb called clonotypes with MiXCR, one entry per CDR3 protein. Here the sample spans 1.8 million or so distinct CDR3 sequences, about two fifths being singletons. The material sequenced was blood. All receptors come from a human donor in good health.

The rearrangement joins TRBV4-3 to TRBJ1-2; tentatively, D is TRBD1 (6 bases). CDR3 length equals 15 residues. Germline CDR1 reads LGHNA; CDR2 reads YSLEER. V was cut by 0 bases and J by 4 bases, with 12 bases left in between. CDR3 DNA sequence: TGCGCCAGCAGCCAAGACGAAAAAGGGGGCTATGGCTACACCTTC. This encodes CASSQDEKGGYGYTF.

This clonotype has just one count. The J gene is TRBJ2-2, the V gene TRBV7-3, with 12 bases that match TRBD2. Looked up from germline, CDR1 is SGHTA and CDR2 is FQGTGA. The CDR3 has 16 amino acids. The V gene end was trimmed by 5 bases and the J gene end by 6 bases; junction bases not matched to a gene: 7. CDR3 nucleotide sequence: TGTGCCAGCAGCGCCCGACTAGCGGGGGCGGCCGGGGAGCTGTTTTTT. Translated, it gives CASSARLAGAAGELFF.

This sequence joins TRBV6-6 and TRBJ2-1, with 11 nucleotides matching TRBD2. This CDR3 has 15 amino acids. V gave up 7 bases and J gave up 3 bases; unmatched junction bases: 5. Looked up from germline, CDR1 is MNHNY and CDR2 is SVGAGI (reference sequence). Here the CDR3 reads CASNLLAGDYNEQFF. For the CDR3, the DNA is TGTGCCAGCAATTTACTAGCGGGGGACTACAATGAGCAGTTCTTC.

The CDR3 DNA follows: TGTGCCAGCAGCCCCGGGAACCCCACATACAATGAGCAGTTCTTC. Translated: CASSPGNPTYNEQFF. The rearrangement links TRBV7-3 to TRBJ2-1, with D possibly TRBD2 on 5 matching bases. Germline loops: CDR1 SGHTA, CDR2 FQGTGA. The CDR3 is made up of 15 amino acids. V was pared by 5 bases and J by 4 bases, with 15 bases between.

The chain couples TRBV29-1 to TRBJ2-1, with D possibly TRBD2 on 6 matching bases. There are 10 residues in the CDR3. V was trimmed by 8 bases and J by 15 bases, leaving 17 bases between them. The germline V gene encodes CDR1 SQVTM and CDR2 ANQGSEA. DNA for the CDR3: TGCAGCTCACTCCGGGAGAGTATGTTCTTC. This encodes CSSLRESMFF.

CDR3 sequence: CSATFSTGLSGNTIYF. The CDR3 nucleotides are TGCAGTGCTACCTTTTCGACAGGGCTCTCTGGAAACACCATATATTTT. The chain recombines TRBV20-1 with TRBJ1-3, with 7 bases lining up with TRBD1. The CDR3 runs to 16 residues. V lost 4 bases, J lost 0 bases, and 9 bases stayed unmatched. Germline values: CDR1 DFQATT, CDR2 SNEGSKA (reference sequence).

In its sample, this clonotype was seen a few times. The chain is built from TRBV3-1 and TRBJ1-5; TRBD1 is a possible D gene (6 bases). Trimming removed 0 bases at V and 7 bases at J, with 13 bases between. The CDR3 has 15 residues. Per the germline V gene, CDR1 is LGHDT and CDR2 is YNNKEL (reference sequence). The chain's CDR3 is CASSQDATGPQPQHF. DNA of the CDR3: TGTGCCAGCAGCCAAGATGCGACAGGTCCCCAGCCCCAGCATTTT.

Concerning this clonotype: At one end, the junction sequence differs from germline, possibly due to a read error. This chain uses TRBV7-2 with TRBJ2-3; tentative D call: TRBD1 (5 bases). This CDR3 region has 13 residues. CDR1 is SGHTA, CDR2 FQGNSA, per germline. CDR3 coding DNA: TGCGCCAGCAGGGAAAGGGGCGCAGATACGCAGTATTTT. Translating gives CASRERGADTQYF.

This clonotype was found many times. The CDR3 protein is CASSLNSGDYEQYF. Here the CDR3 DNA reads TGTGCCAGCAGCTTAAACAGTGGGGACTACGAGCAGTACTTC. The J gene is TRBJ2-7, the V gene TRBV7-2; D uncertain. V was clipped by 2 bases and J by 3 bases, with 11 bases between them. CDR3 length: 14 residues. The germline V gene encodes CDR1 SGHTA and CDR2 FQGNSA.

The chain is built from TRBV20-1 and TRBJ2-5; unclear D gene. V shed 0 bases and J shed 3 bases, with 17 bases lying between them. Germline V gene lookup returns CDR1 DFQATT and CDR2 SNEGSKA (reference sequence). The CDR3 loop spans 16 amino acids. CDR3 DNA: TGCAGTGCTAGAGATCTAAGTAGAGGCATAGAAGAGACCCAGTACTTC. This translates into CSARDLSRGIEETQYF.